The 10 T cell receptor beta chains below all came from one sample that was sequenced in a study of T cell responses to AZD1222 COVID-19 vaccine. The repertoire was sequenced with immunoSEQ multiplex PCR; TCRdb's copy has only in-frame clones and lacks some. The profile shows under 100,000 clones, approximately 88% of them singletons. The sample here was peripheral blood, taken on day 0 of AZD1222 vaccination. The receptor source for this set is an adult in good health.

The rearrangement uses TRBV4-1 and TRBJ2-1, with a possible D match to TRBD1 (6 bases). Per germline, CDR1 MGHRA and CDR2 YSYEKL. V was shortened by 0 bases and J by 6 bases, with 18 bases between the two germline ends. The CDR3 is 17 amino acids. CDR3 coding DNA: TGCGCCAGCAGCCAAGATACTTCGAGAACAGGGAGCAATGAGCAGTTCTTC. Amino acid sequence: CASSQDTSRTGSNEQFF.

The gene calls are TRBV6-5 and TRBJ1-1; D not resolved. V dropped 6 bases and J dropped 0 bases, with 11 bases sitting between them. Germline V gene lookup returns CDR1 MNHEY and CDR2 SVGAGI. The CDR3 extends over 14 amino acids. The CDR3 nucleotides read TGTGCCAGCAGGGTGTACCGGATGAACACTGAAGCTTTCTTT. Translating it yields CASRVYRMNTEAFF.

The chain employs TRBV5-4 and TRBJ2-1, with D unresolved. V lost 3 bases to trimming and J lost 8 bases, with 6 bases between them. CDR3 length: 11 amino acids. In germline, CDR1 is SGHNT, CDR2 YYREEE (reference sequence). Written as DNA, the CDR3 is TGTGCCAGCAGCTCACCGGATGAGCAGTTCTTC. This gives the protein CASSSPDEQFF. Supplemented by reference TRBV5-4 and TRBJ2-1, the full variable domain reads ETGVTQSPTHLIKTRGQQVTLRCSSQSGHNTVSWYQQALGQGPQFIFQYYREEENGRGNFPPRFSGLQFPNYSSELNVNALELDDSALYLCASSSPDEQFFGPGTRLTVL.

V and J are TRBV27 and TRBJ2-3; 8 bases align to TRBD2. Losses at the gene ends were 2 bases for V and 4 bases for J; bases not matched to a gene: 5. Germline values: CDR1 MNHEY, CDR2 SMNVEV (reference sequence). The CDR3 consists of 15 residues. CDR3: CASSLRAGASDTQYF. CDR3 in DNA: TGTGCCAGCAGTTTACGAGCGGGAGCATCAGATACGCAGTATTTT.

CDR3 DNA sequence: TGTGCCAGCAGTGGAGGGTGGGACGGGGTCAATCATTTT. Its protein product is CASSGGWDGVNHF. The V gene is TRBV2, the J gene TRBJ1-5; tentatively, D is TRBD1 (5 bases). With 4 bases removed from V and 16 bases from J, the gap between germline ends came to 20 bases. Germline loops: CDR1 SNHLY, CDR2 FYNNEI. The CDR3 runs 13 residues.

The V call is TRBV27, the J call TRBJ2-7; 7 bases agree with TRBD2. In germline, CDR1 is MNHEY, CDR2 SMNVEV (reference sequence). The ends lost 2 bases at V and 3 bases at J; junction bases unmatched: 4. This CDR3 comprises 14 residues. CDR3 sequence reads: CASSLREGYYEQYF. CDR3 coding DNA: TGTGCCAGCAGTTTAAGGGAGGGGTACTACGAGCAGTACTTC.

The rearrangement joins TRBV5-4 to TRBJ1-6; D is possibly TRBD1 (5 bases). Trimming took 2 bases from V and 6 from J, leaving 15 bases between them. Germline CDR1 reads SGHNT; CDR2 reads YYREEE (reference sequence). This CDR3 has 16 amino acids. This CDR3 is CASSLVTGRGNSPLHF. The CDR3 DNA sequence: TGTGCCAGCAGCTTAGTGACGGGGCGAGGTAATTCACCCCTCCACTTT.

The chain carries TRBV30 and TRBJ2-1; the D is unclear. The V end lost 3 bases, the J end lost 3 bases, and 9 bases lay between the germline ends. Germline CDR1 GTSNPN, CDR2 SVGIG (reference sequence). The CDR3 consists of 13 residues. CDR3 protein: CAWRSRNYNEQFF. The DNA of the CDR3 is TGTGCCTGGAGGTCCCGGAACTACAATGAGCAGTTCTTC. Combining the CDR3 with reference TRBV30 and TRBJ2-1 gives the whole variable domain SQTIHQWPATLVQPVGSPLSLECTVEGTSNPNLYWYRQAAGRGLQLLFYSVGIGQISSEVPQNLSASRPQDRQFILSSKKLLLSDSGFYLCAWRSRNYNEQFFGPGTRLTVL.

To note about this clone: This specimen includes other DNA sequences encoding the same CDR3. The gene calls are TRBV12-3 or TRBV12-4 and TRBJ1-1; D gene unclear. Trimming shortened V by 1 base and J by 4 bases, and 7 bases separated the two germline ends. The CDR3 covers 13 residues. Written as DNA, the CDR3 is TGTGCCAGCAGTTTAGGACCTGGCACTGAAGCTTTCTTT. Amino acids: CASSLGPGTEAFF.

The chain links TRBV25-1 to TRBJ2-5; tentatively, D is TRBD1 (8 bases). From germline, CDR1 is MGHDK and CDR2 SYGVNS. V was clipped by 4 bases and J by 5 bases, with 17 bases between them. This CDR3 contains 15 residues. In DNA form, the CDR3 reads TGTGCCAGCAGTGTGCCCGGACAGGGAGGGGAGACCCAGTACTTC. Translation gives CASSVPGQGGETQYF. The variable domain in full, completed from reference TRBV25-1 and TRBJ2-5, reads EADIYQTPRYLVIGTGKKITLECSQTMGHDKMYWYQQDPGMELHLIHYSYGVNSTEKGDLSSESTVSRIRTEHFPLTLESARPSHTSQYLCASSVPGQGGETQYFGPGTRLLVL.